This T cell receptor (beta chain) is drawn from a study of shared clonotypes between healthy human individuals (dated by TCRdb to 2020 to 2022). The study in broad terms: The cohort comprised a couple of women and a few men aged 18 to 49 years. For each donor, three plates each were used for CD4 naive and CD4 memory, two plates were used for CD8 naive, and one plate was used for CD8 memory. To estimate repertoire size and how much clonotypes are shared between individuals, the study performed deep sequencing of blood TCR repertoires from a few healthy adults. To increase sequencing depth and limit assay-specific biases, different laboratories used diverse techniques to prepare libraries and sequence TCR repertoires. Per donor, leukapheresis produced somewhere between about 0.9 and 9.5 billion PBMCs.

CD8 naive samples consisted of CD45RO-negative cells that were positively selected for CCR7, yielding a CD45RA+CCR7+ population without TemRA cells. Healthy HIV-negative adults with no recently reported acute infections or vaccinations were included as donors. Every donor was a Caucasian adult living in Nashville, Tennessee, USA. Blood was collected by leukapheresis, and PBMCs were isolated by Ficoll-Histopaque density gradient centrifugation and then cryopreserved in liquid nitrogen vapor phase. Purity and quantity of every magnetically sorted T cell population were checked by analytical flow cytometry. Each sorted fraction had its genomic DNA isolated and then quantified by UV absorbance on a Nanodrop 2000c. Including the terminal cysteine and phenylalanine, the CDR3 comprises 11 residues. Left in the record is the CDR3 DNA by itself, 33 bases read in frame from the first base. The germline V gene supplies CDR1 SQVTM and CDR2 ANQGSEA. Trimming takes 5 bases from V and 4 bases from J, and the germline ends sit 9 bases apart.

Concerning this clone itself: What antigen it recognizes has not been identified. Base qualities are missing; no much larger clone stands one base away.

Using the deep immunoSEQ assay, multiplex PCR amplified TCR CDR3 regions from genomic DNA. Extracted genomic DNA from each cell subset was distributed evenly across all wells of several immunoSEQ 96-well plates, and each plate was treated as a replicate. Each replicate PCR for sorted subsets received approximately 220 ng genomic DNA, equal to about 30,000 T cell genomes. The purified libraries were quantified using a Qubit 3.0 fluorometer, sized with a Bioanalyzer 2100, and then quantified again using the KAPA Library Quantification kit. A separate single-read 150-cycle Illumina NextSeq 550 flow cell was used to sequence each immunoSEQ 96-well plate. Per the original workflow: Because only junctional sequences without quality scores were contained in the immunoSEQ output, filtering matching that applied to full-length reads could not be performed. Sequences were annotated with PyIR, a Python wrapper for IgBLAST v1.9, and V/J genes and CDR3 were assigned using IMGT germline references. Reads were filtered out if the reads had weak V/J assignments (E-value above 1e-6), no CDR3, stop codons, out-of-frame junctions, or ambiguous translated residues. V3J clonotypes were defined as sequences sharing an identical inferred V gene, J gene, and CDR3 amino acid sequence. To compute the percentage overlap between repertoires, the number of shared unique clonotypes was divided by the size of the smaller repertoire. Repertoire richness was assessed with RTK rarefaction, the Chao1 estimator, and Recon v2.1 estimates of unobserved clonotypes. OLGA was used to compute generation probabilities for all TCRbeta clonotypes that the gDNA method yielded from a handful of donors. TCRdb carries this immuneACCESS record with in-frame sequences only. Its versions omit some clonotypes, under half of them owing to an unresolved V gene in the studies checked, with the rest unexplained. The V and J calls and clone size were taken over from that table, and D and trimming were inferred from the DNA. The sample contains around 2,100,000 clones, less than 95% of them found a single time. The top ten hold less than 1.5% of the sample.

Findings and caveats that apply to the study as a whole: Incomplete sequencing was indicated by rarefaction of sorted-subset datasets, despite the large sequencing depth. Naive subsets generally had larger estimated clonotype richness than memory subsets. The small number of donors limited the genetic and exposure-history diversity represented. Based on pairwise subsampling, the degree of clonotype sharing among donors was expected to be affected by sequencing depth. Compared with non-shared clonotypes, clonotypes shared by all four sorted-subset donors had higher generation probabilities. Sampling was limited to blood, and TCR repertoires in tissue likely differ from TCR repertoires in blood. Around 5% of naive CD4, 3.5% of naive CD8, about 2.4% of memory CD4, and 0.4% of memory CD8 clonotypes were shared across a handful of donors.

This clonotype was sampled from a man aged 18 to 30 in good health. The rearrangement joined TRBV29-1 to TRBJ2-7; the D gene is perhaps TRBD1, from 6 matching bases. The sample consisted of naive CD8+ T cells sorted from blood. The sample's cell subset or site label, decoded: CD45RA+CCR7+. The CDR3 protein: CSVPGQYEQYF. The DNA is TGCAGCGTTCCTGGACAGTACGAGCAGTACTTC.